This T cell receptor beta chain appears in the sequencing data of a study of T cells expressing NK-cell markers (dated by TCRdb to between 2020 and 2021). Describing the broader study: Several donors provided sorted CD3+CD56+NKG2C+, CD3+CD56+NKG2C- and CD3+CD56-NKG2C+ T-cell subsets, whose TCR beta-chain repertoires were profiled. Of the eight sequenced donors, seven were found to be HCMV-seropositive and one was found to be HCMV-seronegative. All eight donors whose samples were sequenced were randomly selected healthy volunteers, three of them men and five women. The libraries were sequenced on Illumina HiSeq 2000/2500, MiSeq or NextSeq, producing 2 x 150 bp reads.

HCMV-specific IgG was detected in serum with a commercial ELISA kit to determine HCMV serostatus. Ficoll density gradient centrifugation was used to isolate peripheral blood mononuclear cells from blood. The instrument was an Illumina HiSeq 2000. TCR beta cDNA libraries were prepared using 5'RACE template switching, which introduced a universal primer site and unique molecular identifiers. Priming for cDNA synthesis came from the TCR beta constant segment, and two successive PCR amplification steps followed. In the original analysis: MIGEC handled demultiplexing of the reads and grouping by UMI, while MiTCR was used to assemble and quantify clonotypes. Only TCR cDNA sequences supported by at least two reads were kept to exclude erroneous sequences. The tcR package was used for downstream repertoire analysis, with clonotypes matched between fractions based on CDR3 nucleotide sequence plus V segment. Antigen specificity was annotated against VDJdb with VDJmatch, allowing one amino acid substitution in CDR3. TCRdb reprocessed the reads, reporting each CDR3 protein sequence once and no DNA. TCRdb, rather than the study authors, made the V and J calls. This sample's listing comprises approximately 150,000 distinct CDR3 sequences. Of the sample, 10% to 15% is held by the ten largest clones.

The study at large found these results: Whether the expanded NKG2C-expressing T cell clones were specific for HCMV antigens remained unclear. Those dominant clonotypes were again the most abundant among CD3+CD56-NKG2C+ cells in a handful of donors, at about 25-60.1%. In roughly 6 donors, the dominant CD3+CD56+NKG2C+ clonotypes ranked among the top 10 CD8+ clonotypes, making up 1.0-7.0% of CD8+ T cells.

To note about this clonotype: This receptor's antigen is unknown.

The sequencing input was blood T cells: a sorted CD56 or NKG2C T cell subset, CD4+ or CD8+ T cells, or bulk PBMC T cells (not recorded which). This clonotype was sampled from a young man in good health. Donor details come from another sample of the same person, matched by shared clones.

The CDR3 protein: CSVEARTGREETQYF. This chain is built from TRBV29-1 and TRBJ2-5; TCRdb's D call of TRBD1 is untestable without DNA. CDR1 and CDR2, looked up from the germline V gene, are SQVTM and ANQGSEA. From its cysteine to its phenylalanine, the CDR3 spans 15 amino acids. DNA is not on record.